This entry is about one T cell receptor beta chain. The antigen remains unidentified. Some clones are missing from TCRdb's copy, which holds only in-frame ones; the method was immunoSEQ multiplex PCR. In the table there are fewer than 200,000 clones, 85% to 95% of which are singletons. The CDR3 covers 15 residues. Germline V gives CDR1 MGHRA, CDR2 YSYEKL. Losses at the gene ends were 1 base for V and 7 bases for J; bases not matched to a gene: 5. The entry originates in a study of shared clonotypes between healthy human individuals. Findings and caveats of the study: Around 5% was the fraction of naive CD4 clonotypes found shared across a handful of donors. The researchers took only blood, and tissue repertoires probably look different.

The TCR sequence derives from a woman aged 30 to 39 in good health. Sequenced input: naive CD4+ T cells sorted from blood. Subset: CD45RA+ positively selected. The chain is built from TRBV4-1 and TRBJ2-1, with 9 bases lining up with TRBD2. In nucleotides, the CDR3 is TGCGCCAGCAGCCAAGTCTATAGCGGGAGTAATGAGCAGTTCTTC. Encoded protein: CASSQVYSGSNEQFF.